The present T cell receptor (beta chain) was sequenced within a study of long-term antiretroviral therapy in people with HIV. Note on this clone: Antigen unknown.

Overall study findings and caveats: Missing from the dataset were any data on ART adherence, viral resistance or therapy changes.

V was cut by 2 bases and J by 2 bases, with 10 bases left in between. Looked up from germline, CDR1 is ENHRY and CDR2 is SYGVKD. This CDR3 region has 14 residues. It was version v3.0 of the immunoSEQ assay that was run at survey level. The method was immunoSEQ multiplex PCR; TCRdb's version includes in-frame clones alone and lacks a portion of them. This sample has about 27,000 clones, with 80% to 85% found just once. This TCR was recovered from a man aged 18-30 years with HIV. The starting material was unsorted PBMCs, obtained 0.8 years before starting antiretroviral therapy. This chain joins TRBV10-3 and TRBJ2-7; weak D call: TRBD1 (6 bases). As DNA, the CDR3 is TGTGCCATCAGTGAGACTGGGGGCACCTACGAGCAGTACTTC. Protein sequence: CAISETGGTYEQYF.